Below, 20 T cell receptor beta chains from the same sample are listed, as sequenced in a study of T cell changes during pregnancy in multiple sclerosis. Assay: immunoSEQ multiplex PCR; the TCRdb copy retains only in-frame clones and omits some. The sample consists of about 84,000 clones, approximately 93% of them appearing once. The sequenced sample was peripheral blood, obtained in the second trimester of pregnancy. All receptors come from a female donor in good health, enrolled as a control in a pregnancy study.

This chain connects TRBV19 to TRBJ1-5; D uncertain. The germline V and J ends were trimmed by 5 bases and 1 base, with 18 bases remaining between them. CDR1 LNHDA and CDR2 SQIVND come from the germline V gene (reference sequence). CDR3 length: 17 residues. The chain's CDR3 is CASSYTETGTSNQPQHF. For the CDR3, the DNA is TGTGCCAGTAGTTATACAGAAACCGGCACGAGCAATCAGCCCCAGCATTTT.

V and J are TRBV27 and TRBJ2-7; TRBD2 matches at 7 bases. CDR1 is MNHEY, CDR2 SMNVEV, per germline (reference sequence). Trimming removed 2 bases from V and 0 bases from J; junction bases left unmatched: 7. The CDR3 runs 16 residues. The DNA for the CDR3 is TGTGCCAGCAGTTTAAGGGCGGGAGCATACTCCTACGAGCAGTACTTC. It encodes CASSLRAGAYSYEQYF.

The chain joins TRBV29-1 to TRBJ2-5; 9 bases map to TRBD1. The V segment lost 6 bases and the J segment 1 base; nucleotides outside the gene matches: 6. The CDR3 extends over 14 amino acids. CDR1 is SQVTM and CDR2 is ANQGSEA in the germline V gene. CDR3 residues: CSVGGQGAQETQYF. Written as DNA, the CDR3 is TGCAGCGTCGGGGGACAGGGAGCCCAAGAGACCCAGTACTTC.

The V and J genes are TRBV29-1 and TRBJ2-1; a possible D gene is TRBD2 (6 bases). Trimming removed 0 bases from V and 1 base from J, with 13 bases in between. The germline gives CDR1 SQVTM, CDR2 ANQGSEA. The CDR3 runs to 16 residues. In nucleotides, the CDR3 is TGCAGCGTTGAAGATCTCGGGACTCAGTCCTACAATGAGCAGTTCTTC. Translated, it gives CSVEDLGTQSYNEQFF.

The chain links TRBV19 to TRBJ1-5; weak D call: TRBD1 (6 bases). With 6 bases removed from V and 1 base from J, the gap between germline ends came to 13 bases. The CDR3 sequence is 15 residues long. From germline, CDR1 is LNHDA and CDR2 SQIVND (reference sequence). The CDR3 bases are TGTGCCAGTAGCCCCAAAGGGGGAAGCAATCAGCCCCAGCATTTT. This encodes CASSPKGGSNQPQHF. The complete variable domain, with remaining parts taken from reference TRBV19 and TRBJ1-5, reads DGGITQSPKYLFRKEGQNVTLSCEQNLNHDAMYWYRQDPGQGLRLIYYSQIVNDFQKGDIAEGYSVSREKKESFPLTVTSAQKNPTAFYLCASSPKGGSNQPQHFGDGTRLSIL.

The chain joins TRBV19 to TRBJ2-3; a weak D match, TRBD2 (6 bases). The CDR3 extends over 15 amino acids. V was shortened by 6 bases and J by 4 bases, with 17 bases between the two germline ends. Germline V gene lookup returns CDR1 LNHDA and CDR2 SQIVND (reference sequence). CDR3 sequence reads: CASRGTPVRPDTQYF. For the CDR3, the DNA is TGTGCCAGTAGAGGGACTCCGGTTCGACCAGATACGCAGTATTTT.

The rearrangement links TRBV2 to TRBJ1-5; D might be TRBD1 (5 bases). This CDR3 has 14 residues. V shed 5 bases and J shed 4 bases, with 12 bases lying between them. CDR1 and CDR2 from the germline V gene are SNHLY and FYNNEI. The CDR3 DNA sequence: TGTGCCAGCAGTCTGGGGGGTCAAAATCAGCCCCAGCATTTT. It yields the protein CASSLGGQNQPQHF.

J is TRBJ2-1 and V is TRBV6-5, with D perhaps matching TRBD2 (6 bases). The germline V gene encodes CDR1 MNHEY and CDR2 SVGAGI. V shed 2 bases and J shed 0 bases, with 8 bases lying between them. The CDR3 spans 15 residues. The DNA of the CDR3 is TGTGCCAGCAGTTACGGGGGGAGCTCCTACAATGAGCAGTTCTTC. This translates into CASSYGGSSYNEQFF.

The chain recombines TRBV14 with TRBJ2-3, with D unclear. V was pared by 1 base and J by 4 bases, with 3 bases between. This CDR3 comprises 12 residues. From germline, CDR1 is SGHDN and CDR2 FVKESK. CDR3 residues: CASSQVSDTQYF. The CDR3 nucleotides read TGTGCCAGCAGCCAAGTCTCAGATACGCAGTATTTT.

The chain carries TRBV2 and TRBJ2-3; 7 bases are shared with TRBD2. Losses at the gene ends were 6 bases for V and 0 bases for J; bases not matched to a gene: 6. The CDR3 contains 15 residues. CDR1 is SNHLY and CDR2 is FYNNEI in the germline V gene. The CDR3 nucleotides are TGTGCCAGCAGCGCAGGGACTATTAGCACAGATACGCAGTATTTT. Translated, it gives CASSAGTISTDTQYF.

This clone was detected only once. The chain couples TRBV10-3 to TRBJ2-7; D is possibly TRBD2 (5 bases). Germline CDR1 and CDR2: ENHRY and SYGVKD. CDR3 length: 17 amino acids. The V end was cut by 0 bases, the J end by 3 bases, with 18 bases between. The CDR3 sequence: CAISESPAGSSYYEQYF. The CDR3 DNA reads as TGTGCCATCAGTGAGTCGCCCGCTGGGAGTTCCTACTACGAGCAGTACTTC.

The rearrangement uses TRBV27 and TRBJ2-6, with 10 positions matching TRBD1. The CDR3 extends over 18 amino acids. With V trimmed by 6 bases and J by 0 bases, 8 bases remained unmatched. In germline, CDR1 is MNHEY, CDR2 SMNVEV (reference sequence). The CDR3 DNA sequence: TGTGCCAGCAGCCGCCGGGACAGGGGTGGCTCTGGGGCCAACGTCCTGACTTTC. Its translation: CASSRRDRGGSGANVLTF. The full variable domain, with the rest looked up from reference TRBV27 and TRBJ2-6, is EAQVTQNPRYLITVTGKKLTVTCSQNMNHEYMSWYRQDPGLGLRQIYYSMNVEVTDKGDVPEGYKVSRKEKRNFPLILESPSPNQTSLYFCASSRRDRGGSGANVLTFGAGSRLTVL.

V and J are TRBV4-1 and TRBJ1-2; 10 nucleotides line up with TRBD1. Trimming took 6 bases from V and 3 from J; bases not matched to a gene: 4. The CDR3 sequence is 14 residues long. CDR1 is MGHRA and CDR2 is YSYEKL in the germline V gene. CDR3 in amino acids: CASSLGTGDYGYTF. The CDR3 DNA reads TGCGCCAGCAGTCTCGGGACAGGGGACTATGGCTACACCTTC.

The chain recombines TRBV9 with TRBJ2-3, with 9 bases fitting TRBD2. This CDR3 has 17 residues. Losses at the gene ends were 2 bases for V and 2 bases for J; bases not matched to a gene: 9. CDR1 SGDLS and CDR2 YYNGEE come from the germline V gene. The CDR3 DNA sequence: TGTGCCAGCAGCGTGGGAGCTAGCGGGACCGTCACAGATACGCAGTATTTT. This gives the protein CASSVGASGTVTDTQYF.

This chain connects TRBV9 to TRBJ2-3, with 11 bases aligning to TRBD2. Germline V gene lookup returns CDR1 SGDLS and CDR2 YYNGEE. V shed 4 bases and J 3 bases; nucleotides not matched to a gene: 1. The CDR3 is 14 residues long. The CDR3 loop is CASSLAGGTDTQYF. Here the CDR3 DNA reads TGTGCCAGCAGCTTAGCGGGAGGGACAGATACGCAGTATTTT.

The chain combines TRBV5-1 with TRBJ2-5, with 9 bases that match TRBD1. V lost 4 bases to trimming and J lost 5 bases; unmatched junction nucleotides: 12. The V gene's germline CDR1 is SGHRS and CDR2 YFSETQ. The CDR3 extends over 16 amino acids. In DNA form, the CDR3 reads TGCGCCAGCAGCCCAAGCGGGACAGGGAGTTTTGAGACCCAGTACTTC. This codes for CASSPSGTGSFETQYF.

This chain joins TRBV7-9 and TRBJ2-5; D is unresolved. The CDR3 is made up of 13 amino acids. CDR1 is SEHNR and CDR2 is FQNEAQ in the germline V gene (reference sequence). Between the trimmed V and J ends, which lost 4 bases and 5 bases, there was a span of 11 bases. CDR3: CASSYLDLETQYF. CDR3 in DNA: TGTGCCAGCAGCTATCTAGATTTGGAGACCCAGTACTTC.

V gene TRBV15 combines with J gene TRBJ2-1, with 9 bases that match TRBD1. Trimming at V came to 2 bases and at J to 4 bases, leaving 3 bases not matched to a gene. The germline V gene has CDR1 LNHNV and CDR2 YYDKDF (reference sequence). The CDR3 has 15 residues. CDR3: CATSRSGTGYNEQFF. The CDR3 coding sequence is TGTGCCACCAGCAGATCCGGGACAGGGTACAATGAGCAGTTCTTC.

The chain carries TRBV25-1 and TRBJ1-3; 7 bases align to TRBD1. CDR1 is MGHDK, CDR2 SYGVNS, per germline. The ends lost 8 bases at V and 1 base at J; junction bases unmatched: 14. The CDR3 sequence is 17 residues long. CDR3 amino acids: CASPILNQGDSGNTIYF. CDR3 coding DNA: TGTGCCAGCCCCATTTTGAACCAGGGGGATTCTGGAAACACCATATATTTT.

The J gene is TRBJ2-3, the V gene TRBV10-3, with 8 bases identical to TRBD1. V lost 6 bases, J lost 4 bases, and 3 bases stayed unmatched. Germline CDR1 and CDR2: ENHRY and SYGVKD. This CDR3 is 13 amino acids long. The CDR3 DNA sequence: TGTGCCATCAGGGACAGGGCCGCAGATACGCAGTATTTT. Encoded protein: CAIRDRAADTQYF.